The next 14 T cell receptor beta chains were all read from a single sample in a study of T cells in Graves' hyperthyroidism and ophthalmopathy. TCR beta CDR3 sequences were amplified from RNA transcripts. Researchers ran a first-round RT-PCR on the TCR CDR3 using the HTBI primer set. TCRdb reprocessed the multiplex PCR reads via MiXCR and lists one record per CDR3 protein. The sample yields hundreds of thousands of distinct CDR3 sequences, around 13% seen once. Material for sequencing was blood. These TCRs come from a woman younger than 35 with Graves' hyperthyroidism.

This clonotype occurred many times. The chain employs TRBV9 and TRBJ2-1, with a weak D call TRBD1 (7 bases). V was pared by 3 bases and J by 7 bases, with 17 bases between. The CDR3 spans 15 residues. Germline assignment: CDR1 SGDLS and CDR2 YYNGEE. CDR3: CASSGNRGGNNEQFF. CDR3 sequence (DNA): TGTGCCAGCAGCGGAAACAGGGGCGGGAATAATGAGCAGTTCTTC. Full variable domain (missing parts from reference TRBV9 and TRBJ2-1): DSGVTQTPKHLITATGQRVTLRCSPRSGDLSVYWYQQSLDQGLQFLIQYYNGEERAKGNILERFSAQQFPDLHSELNLSSLELGDSALYFCASSGNRGGNNEQFFGPGTRLTVL.

This clonotype was counted ten times or more. The chain employs TRBV20-1 and TRBJ1-3; 10 bases line up with TRBD1. Germline loops: CDR1 DFQATT, CDR2 SNEGSKA (reference sequence). The CDR3 has 15 residues. The V and J ends lost 2 bases and 3 bases, in that order; junction bases with no gene match: 4. The CDR3 loop is CSARYDRGLGNTIYF. The CDR3, as DNA: TGCAGTGCTAGATACGACAGGGGGCTTGGAAACACCATATATTTT.

The rearrangement links TRBV6-1 to TRBJ1-1; D remains ambiguous. Germline CDR1 and CDR2: MNHNS and SASEGT. This CDR3 spans 12 amino acids. Between the trimmed V and J ends, which lost 6 bases and 4 bases, there was a span of 9 bases. The CDR3 reads CASRGWGTEAFF. The CDR3 bases are TGTGCCAGCAGAGGCTGGGGCACTGAAGCTTTCTTT.

Ten or more counts support this clonotype. The chain is built from TRBV11-3 and TRBJ2-7, with D maybe TRBD1 (6 bases). Germline V CDR1 and CDR2: SGHNT, YENEEA. Trimming took off 1 base at V and 6 bases at J, with 10 bases between the two ends. The CDR3 has 13 amino acids. CDR3 protein: CASSLGTVTEQYF. In DNA, the CDR3 is TGTGCCAGCAGCTTAGGGACAGTCACCGAGCAGTACTTC.

The chain couples TRBV6-1 to TRBJ1-3; a possible D gene is TRBD1 (5 bases). The V gene lost 6 bases and the J gene lost 8 bases, with 17 bases spanning the gap. The CDR3 is made up of 14 amino acids. Germline values: CDR1 MNHNS, CDR2 SASEGT. The CDR3 region is CASSATPDSYTIYF. CDR3 coding DNA: TGTGCCAGCAGCGCAACCCCCGACAGCTACACCATATATTTT.

To note about this clonotype: A much larger clone differs by one base, so this may be a read error. The CDR3 region has the DNA TGTGCCAGCAGCGTAGAGAAGTACAGTGAAGCTTTCTTT. Its translation is CASSVEKYSEAFF. V usage is TRBV9 and J usage is TRBJ1-1; D unclear. Between the trimmed V and J ends, which lost 0 bases and 7 bases, there was a span of 10 bases. CDR1 and CDR2 (germline): SGDLS, YYNGEE. The CDR3 has 13 residues.

There are many counts of this clonotype. V is TRBV12-3 or TRBV12-4 and J is TRBJ2-1; D not resolved. This CDR3 is 16 amino acids long. V lost 3 bases and J lost 6, with 18 bases in between. CDR3 amino acids: CASSFPPWTRGNEQFF. DNA for the CDR3: TGTGCCAGCAGTTTCCCCCCATGGACGAGAGGCAATGAGCAGTTCTTC.

J is TRBJ2-3 and V is TRBV7-8; tentative D call: TRBD1 (7 bases). V was pared by 5 bases and J by 2 bases, with 14 bases between. Germline CDR1 reads SGHVS; CDR2 reads FQNEAQ. The CDR3 sequence is 15 residues long. CDR3 protein: CASSEQGGHTDTQYF. DNA for the CDR3: TGTGCCAGCAGCGAGCAGGGGGGCCACACAGATACGCAGTATTTT.

This clonotype was detected many times. One end of the junction varies from germline; a read error may be responsible. The V call is TRBV13, the J call TRBJ1-2, with D unresolved. The germline V gene encodes CDR1 PRHDT and CDR2 FYEKMQ (reference sequence). The CDR3 is 12 amino acids. CDR3 residues: CAGSLASQGYTF. DNA of the CDR3: TGTGCCGGCAGCTTAGCCAGTCAAGGCTACACCTTC.

In its sample, this clonotype was seen many times. This chain connects TRBV20-1 to TRBJ2-7; tentatively, D is TRBD1 or TRBD2 (5 bases each). CDR1 and CDR2 from the germline V gene are DFQATT and SNEGSKA (reference sequence). V lost 1 base and J 2 bases, leaving 12 bases between the germline ends. This CDR3 comprises 14 residues. The CDR3 here is CSARGLWDPYEQYF. The CDR3, as DNA: TGCAGTGCTAGAGGGCTCTGGGACCCCTACGAGCAGTACTTC.

This clonotype was detected a few times. It may be a read error: a sequence one base away is much more abundant. This chain connects TRBV9 to TRBJ2-1, with TRBD2 matching over 15 bases. The V gene's germline CDR1 is SGDLS and CDR2 YYNGEE. The CDR3 is made up of 16 amino acids. CDR3 residues: CASSGRTSGRANEQSF. CDR3 sequence (DNA): TGTGCCAGCAGCGGAAGGACTAGCGGGAGGGCCAATGAGCAGTCCTTC.

As to this clonotype: With a much larger clone just one base away, this may be a read error. The rearrangement links TRBV19 to TRBJ1-1; no clear D gene. The CDR3 length is 13 residues. Per germline, CDR1 LNHDA and CDR2 SQIVND (reference sequence). With 6 bases removed from V and 4 bases from J, the gap between germline ends came to 12 bases. CDR3 DNA: TGTGCCAGTAGGATGTTGGTGGGCACTGAAGCTTTCTTT. Translated: CASRMLVGTEAFF.

Ten or more counts support this clonotype. V is TRBV18 and J is TRBJ2-5; D is perhaps TRBD1 or TRBD2 (5 bases each). Between the trimmed V and J ends, which lost 1 base and 1 base, there was a span of 7 bases. Looked up from germline, CDR1 is KGHSH and CDR2 is LQKENI. The CDR3 consists of 14 residues. DNA of the CDR3: TGTGCCAGCTCACCACTGGGGACCCAAGAGACCCAGTACTTC. Residues: CASSPLGTQETQYF.

The rearrangement uses TRBV19 and TRBJ2-3; 11 bases align to TRBD1. CDR1 LNHDA and CDR2 SQIVND come from the germline V gene (reference sequence). The V gene end was trimmed by 7 bases and the J gene end by 4 bases; junction bases not matched to a gene: 7. This CDR3 comprises 15 residues. CDR3 sequence (DNA): TGTGCCAGTACCTGGACAGGGGGCAAGGCAGATACGCAGTATTTT. This codes for CASTWTGGKADTQYF.